What follows is one T cell receptor (beta chain) and its context. The antigen is undetermined. The CDR3 covers 18 residues. After removal of 4 bases from V and 0 bases from J, the junction contained 8 bases not matched to a gene. CDR1 is MNHNS and CDR2 is SASEGT in the germline V gene. TCRdb re-called the RT-PCR reads with MiXCR, one entry per CDR3 protein. The table records roughly 790,000 distinct CDR3 sequences, 21% of them present only once. This sample was taken from a study of response to subunit inactivated influenza vaccine. Study findings and constraints: After each seasonal influenza vaccination, few new T cells are recruited, the authors suggested.

Sequences were derived from PBMCs from blood, sampled 4 to 6 days after vaccination. This rearrangement joins TRBV6-1 to TRBJ2-1, with 11 bases fitting TRBD2. The sequence came from a man in his fifties who received an inactivated influenza vaccine. CDR3 sequence reads: CASSVLAGGTGSYNEQFF. The CDR3 region has the DNA TGTGCCAGCAGTGTGCTAGCGGGAGGCACGGGCTCCTACAATGAGCAGTTCTTC.